This T cell receptor beta chain was sequenced during a study of cytomegalovirus exposure and HLA in healthy donors. The study ran its PCR with 60 Vbeta and 13 Jbeta primers. Libraries were prepared by immunoSEQ multiplex PCR; TCRdb keeps only in-frame clonotypes and omits some of them. The table shows over 120,000 clones, with approximately 74% occurring only once. V was pared by 0 bases and J by 3 bases, with 12 bases between. The CDR3 length is 16 residues. Germline V gene data show CDR1 as LGHNA and CDR2 as YSLEER. This clonotype was sampled from a man younger than 35 in good health and CMV-seropositive. V is TRBV4-3 and J is TRBJ1-3; the D gene is possibly TRBD1 (5 bases). Specimen: PBMCs. The DNA of the CDR3 is TGCGCCAGCAGCCAAGATTGGGCAGGGCTTGGAAACACCATATATTTT. Translating gives CASSQDWAGLGNTIYF.